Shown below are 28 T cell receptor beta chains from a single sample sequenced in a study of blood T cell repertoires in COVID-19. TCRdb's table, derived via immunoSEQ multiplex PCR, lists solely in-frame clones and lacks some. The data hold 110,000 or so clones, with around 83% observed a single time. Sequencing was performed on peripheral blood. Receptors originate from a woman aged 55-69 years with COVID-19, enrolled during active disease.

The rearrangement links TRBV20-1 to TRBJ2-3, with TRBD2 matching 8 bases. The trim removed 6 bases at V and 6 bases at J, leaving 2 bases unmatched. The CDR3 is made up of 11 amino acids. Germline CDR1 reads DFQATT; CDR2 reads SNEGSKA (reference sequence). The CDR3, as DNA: TGCAGTGCAGGGACTAGGGATACGCAGTATTTT. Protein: CSAGTRDTQYF.

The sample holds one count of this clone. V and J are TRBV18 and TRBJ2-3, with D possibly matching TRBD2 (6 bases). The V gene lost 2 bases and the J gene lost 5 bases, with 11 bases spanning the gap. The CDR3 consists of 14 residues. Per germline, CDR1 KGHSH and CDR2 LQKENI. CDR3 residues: CASSPGGTGDTQYF. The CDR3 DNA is TGTGCCAGCTCACCAGGGGGGACGGGAGATACGCAGTATTTT.

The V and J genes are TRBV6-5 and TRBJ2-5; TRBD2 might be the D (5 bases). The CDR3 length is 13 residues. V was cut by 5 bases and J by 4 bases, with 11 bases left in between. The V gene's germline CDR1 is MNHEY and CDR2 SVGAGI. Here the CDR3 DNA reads TGTGCCAGCAGTCCAACTAGAGTAGAGACCCAGTACTTC. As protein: CASSPTRVETQYF.

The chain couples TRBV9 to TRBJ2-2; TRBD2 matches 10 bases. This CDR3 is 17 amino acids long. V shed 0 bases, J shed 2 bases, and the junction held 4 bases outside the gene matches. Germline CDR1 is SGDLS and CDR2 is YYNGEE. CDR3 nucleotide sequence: TGTGCCAGCAGCGTAGGAGCTAGCGGGGGTAACACCGGGGAGCTGTTTTTT. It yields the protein CASSVGASGGNTGELFF.

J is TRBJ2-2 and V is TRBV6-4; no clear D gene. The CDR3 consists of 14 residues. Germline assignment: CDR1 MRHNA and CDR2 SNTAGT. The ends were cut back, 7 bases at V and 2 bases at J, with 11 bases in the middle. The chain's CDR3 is CASNPISNTGELFF. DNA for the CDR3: TGTGCCAGCAACCCGATCAGTAACACCGGGGAGCTGTTTTTT.

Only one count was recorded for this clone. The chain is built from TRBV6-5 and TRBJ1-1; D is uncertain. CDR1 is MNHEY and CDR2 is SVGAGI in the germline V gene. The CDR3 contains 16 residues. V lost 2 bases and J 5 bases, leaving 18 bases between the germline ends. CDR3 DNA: TGTGCCAGCAGTTACGGAGGCCAACAAAAGAGGACTGAAGCTTTCTTT. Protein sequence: CASSYGGQQKRTEAFF.

This chain's CDR3 is CASSYGGQPYEQYF. Written as DNA, the CDR3 is TGTGCCAGCAGTTACGGGGGACAGCCCTACGAGCAGTACTTC. The chain links TRBV6-5 to TRBJ2-7; 7 bases agree with TRBD1. The CDR3 contains 14 residues. V shed 2 bases and J 2 bases; nucleotides not matched to a gene: 3. Looked up from germline, CDR1 is MNHEY and CDR2 is SVGAGI.

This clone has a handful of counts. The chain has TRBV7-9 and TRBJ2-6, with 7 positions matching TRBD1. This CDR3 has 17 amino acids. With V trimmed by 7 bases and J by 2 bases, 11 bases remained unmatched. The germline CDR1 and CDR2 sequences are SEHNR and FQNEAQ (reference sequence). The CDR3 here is CASTPWTGWTGANVLTF. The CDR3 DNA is TGTGCCAGCACCCCCTGGACAGGTTGGACTGGGGCCAACGTCCTGACTTTC.

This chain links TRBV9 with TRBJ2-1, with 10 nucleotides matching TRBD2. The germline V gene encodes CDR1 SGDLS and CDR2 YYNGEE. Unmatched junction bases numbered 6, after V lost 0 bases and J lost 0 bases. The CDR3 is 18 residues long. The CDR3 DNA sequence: TGTGCCAGCAGCGTAGGACTAGCGGGTTATAGCTCCTACAATGAGCAGTTCTTC. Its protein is CASSVGLAGYSSYNEQFF.

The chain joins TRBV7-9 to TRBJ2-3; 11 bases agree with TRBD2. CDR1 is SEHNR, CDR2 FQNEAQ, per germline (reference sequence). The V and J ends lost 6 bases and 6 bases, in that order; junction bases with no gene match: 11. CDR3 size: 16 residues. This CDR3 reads CASRPLAGDLWDTQYF. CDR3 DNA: TGTGCCAGCAGGCCACTAGCGGGGGACCTTTGGGATACGCAGTATTTT.

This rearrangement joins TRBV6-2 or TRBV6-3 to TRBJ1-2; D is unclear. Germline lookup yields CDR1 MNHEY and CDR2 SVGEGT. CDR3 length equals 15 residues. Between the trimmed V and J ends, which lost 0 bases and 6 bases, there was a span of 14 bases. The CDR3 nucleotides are TGTGCCAGCAGTTACTCGTCAGGAGGGTTGGATGGCTACACCTTC. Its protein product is CASSYSSGGLDGYTF.

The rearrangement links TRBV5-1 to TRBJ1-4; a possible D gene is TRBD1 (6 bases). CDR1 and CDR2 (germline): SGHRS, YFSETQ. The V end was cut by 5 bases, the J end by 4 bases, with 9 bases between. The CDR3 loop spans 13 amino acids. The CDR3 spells CASREQGNEKLFF. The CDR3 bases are TGCGCCAGCAGGGAACAGGGTAATGAAAAACTGTTTTTT.

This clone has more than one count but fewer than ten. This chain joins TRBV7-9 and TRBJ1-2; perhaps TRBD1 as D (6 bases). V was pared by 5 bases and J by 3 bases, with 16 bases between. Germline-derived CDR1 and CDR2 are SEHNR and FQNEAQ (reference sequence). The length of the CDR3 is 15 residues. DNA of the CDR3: TGTGCCAGCAGCGGTAGGGGGGGCCTACACTATGGCTACACCTTC. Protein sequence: CASSGRGGLHYGYTF.

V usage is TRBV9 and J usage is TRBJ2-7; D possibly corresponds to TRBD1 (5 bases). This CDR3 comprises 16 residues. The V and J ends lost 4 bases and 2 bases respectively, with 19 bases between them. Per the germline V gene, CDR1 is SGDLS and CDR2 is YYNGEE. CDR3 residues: CASSPEGSRAPYEQYF. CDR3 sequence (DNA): TGTGCCAGCAGCCCGGAAGGTTCCAGGGCTCCCTACGAGCAGTACTTC.

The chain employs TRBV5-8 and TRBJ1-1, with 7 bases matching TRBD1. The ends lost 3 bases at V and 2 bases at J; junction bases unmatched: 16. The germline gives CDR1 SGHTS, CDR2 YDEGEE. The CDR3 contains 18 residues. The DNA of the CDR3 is TGTGCCAGCAGCTCCAAAACACGGGGGACAGAGAAAAACACTGAAGCTTTCTTT. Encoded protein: CASSSKTRGTEKNTEAFF.

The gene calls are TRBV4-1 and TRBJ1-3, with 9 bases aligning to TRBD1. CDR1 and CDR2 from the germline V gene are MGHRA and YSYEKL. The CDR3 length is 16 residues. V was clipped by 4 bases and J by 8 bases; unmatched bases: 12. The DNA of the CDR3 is TGCGCCAGCAGCCCTCCACCGGGACAGGGTATATACACCATATATTTT. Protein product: CASSPPPGQGIYTIYF.

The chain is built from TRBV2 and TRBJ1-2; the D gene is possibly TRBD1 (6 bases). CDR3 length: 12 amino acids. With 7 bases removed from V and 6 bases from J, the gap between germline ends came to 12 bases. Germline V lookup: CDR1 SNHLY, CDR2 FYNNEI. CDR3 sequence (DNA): TGTGCCAGCAATCCGGGACATAATGGCTACACCTTC. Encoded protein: CASNPGHNGYTF.

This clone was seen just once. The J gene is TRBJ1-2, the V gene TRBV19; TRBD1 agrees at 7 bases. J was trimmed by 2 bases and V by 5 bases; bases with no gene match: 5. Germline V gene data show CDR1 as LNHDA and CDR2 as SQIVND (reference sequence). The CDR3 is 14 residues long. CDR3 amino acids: CASSHQTGNYGYTF. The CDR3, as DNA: TGTGCCAGTAGTCACCAGACAGGGAACTATGGCTACACCTTC. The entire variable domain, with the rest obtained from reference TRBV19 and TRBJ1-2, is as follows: DGGITQSPKYLFRKEGQNVTLSCEQNLNHDAMYWYRQDPGQGLRLIYYSQIVNDFQKGDIAEGYSVSREKKESFPLTVTSAQKNPTAFYLCASSHQTGNYGYTFGSGTRLTVV.

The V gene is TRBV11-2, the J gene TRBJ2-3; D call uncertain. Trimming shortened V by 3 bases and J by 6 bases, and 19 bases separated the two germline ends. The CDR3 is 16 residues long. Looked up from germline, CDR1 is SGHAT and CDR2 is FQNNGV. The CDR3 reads CASSFLSGASPDTQYF. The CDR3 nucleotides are TGTGCCAGCAGCTTCCTCAGTGGAGCTAGTCCCGATACGCAGTATTTT.

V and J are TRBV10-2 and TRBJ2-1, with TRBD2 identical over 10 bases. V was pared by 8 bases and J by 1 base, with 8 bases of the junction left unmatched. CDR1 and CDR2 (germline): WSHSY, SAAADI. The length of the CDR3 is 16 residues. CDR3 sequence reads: CASELAGGRSYNEQFF. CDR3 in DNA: TGCGCCAGCGAATTAGCGGGGGGCCGTTCCTACAATGAGCAGTTCTTC.

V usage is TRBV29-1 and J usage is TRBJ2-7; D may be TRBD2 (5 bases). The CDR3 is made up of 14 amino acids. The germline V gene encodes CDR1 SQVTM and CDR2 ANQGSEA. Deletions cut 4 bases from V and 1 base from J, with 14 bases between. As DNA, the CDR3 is TGCAGCGTTGTTCTCTCGGGGAAATCCTACGAGCAGTACTTC. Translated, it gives CSVVLSGKSYEQYF.

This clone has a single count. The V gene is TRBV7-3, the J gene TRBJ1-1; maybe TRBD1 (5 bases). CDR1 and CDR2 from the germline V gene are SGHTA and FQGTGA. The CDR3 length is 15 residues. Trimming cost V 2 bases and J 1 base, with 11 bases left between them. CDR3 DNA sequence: TGTGCCAGCAGCTTAGCATGGGGCCCGAACACTGAAGCTTTCTTT. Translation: CASSLAWGPNTEAFF.

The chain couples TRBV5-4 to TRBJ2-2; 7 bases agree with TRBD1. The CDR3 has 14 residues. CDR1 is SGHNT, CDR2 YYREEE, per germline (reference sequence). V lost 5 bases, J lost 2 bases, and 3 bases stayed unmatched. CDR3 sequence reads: CASRWDRNTGELFF. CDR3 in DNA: TGTGCCAGCAGATGGGACAGAAACACCGGGGAGCTGTTTTTT.

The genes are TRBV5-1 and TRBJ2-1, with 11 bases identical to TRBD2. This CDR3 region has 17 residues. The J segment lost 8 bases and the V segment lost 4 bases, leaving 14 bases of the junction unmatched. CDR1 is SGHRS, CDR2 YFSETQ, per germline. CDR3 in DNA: TGCGCCAGCAGCCCAGCGGGTAGCGGGGGGGCCCTAGATGAGCAGTTCTTC. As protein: CASSPAGSGGALDEQFF.

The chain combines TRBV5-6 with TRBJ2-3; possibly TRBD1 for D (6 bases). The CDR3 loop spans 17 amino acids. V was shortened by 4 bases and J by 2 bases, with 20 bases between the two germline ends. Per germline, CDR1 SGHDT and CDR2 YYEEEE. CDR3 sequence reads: CASSNPLGTGYTDTQYF. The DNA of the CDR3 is TGTGCCAGCAGCAATCCCCTAGGCACAGGGTACACAGATACGCAGTATTTT.

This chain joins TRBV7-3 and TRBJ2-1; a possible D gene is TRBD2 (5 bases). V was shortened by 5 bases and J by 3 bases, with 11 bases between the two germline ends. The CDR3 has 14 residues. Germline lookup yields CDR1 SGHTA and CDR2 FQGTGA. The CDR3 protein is CASSPQADYNEQFF. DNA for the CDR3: TGTGCCAGCAGCCCGCAAGCGGACTACAATGAGCAGTTCTTC.

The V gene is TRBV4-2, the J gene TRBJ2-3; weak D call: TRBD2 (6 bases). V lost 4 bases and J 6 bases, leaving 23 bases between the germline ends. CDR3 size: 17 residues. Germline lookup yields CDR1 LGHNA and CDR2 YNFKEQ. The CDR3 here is CASSRDGTYNSGDTQYF. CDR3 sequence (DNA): TGTGCCAGCAGCCGCGACGGGACTTACAATTCCGGGGATACGCAGTATTTT.

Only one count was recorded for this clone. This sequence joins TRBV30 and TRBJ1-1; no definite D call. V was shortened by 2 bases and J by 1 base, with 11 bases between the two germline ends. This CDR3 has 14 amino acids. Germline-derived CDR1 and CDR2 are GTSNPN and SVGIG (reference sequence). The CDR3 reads CAWSTAIGNTEAFF. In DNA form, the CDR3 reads TGTGCCTGGAGTACAGCAATTGGGAACACTGAAGCTTTCTTT.